Listed below are T cell receptor beta chains from one sample, sequenced in a study of OX40 agonist ivuxolimab in advanced cancers. Using immunoSEQ multiplex PCR, the repertoire was profiled, and TCRdb retains in-frame clones only, with some absent. The data contain 60,000 to 85,000 clones, 80% to 90% of them singletons. The starting material was CD4+ or CD8+ T cells sorted from blood, obtained in a trial of the OX40 agonist ivuxolimab. These TCRs come from an adult with an advanced solid tumor such as melanoma, head and neck, liver or kidney cancer. Each CDR3 is given with its conserved first and last residue. Fields, in order: J gene, clone size, D gene, V gene, CDR3 protein, CDR3 DNA. D genes are given only for firm matches. Size values are once, few and many counts, or a class for expanded clones, and some rows have none.

TRBJ2-7 | . | . | TRBV5-6 | CASSLGQASSYEQYF | TGTGCCAGCAGCTTGGGACAGGCCTCCTCCTACGAGCAGTACTTC
TRBJ2-5 | . | . | TRBV18 | CASSREVESQYF | TGTGCCAGCTCACGAGAGGTGGAGAGCCAGTACTTC
TRBJ2-5 | . | TRBD2 | TRBV7-3 | CASSSNGLAGPQYF | TGTGCCAGCAGCTCAAACGGGCTAGCGGGCCCCCAGTACTTC
TRBJ1-2 | . | . | TRBV19 | CASTGQSGAYGYTF | TGTGCCAGTACAGGACAGTCTGGGGCCTATGGCTACACCTTC
TRBJ2-7 | . | . | TRBV6-6 | CASSKSDEQYF | TGTGCCAGCAGCAAAAGTGACGAGCAGTACTTC
TRBJ2-1 | once | . | TRBV7-9 | CASSLLAVSYNEQFF | TGTGCCAGCAGCTTATTAGCAGTTTCCTACAATGAGCAGTTCTTC
TRBJ1-1 | . | . | TRBV9 | CASSVGLVTEAFF | TGTGCCAGCAGCGTAGGCTTGGTCACTGAAGCTTTCTTT
TRBJ1-2 | . | . | TRBV7-9 | CASSSDTVAGYTF | TGTGCCAGCAGCTCCGACACTGTCGCGGGCTACACCTTC
TRBJ2-1 | . | TRBD2 | TRBV5-5 | CASSTRDYVYNEQFF | TGTGCCAGCAGCACCCGGGACTACGTATACAATGAGCAGTTCTTC
TRBJ1-4 | . | . | TRBV9 | CASSVEGQRNEKLFF | TGTGCCAGCAGCGTAGAAGGACAGCGTAATGAAAAACTGTTTTTT
TRBJ2-1 | . | TRBD2 | TRBV6-4 | CASSSTSGRIEQFF | TGTGCCAGCAGTTCGACTAGCGGGAGGATTGAGCAGTTCTTC
TRBJ2-2 | . | . | TRBV25-1 | CASSRAGELFF | TGTGCCAGCAGTAGAGCCGGGGAGCTGTTTTTT
TRBJ2-7 | . | TRBD1 | TRBV5-5 | CASSLQGGSYEQYF | TGTGCCAGCAGCTTACAGGGGGGCTCCTACGAGCAGTACTTC
TRBJ2-3 | once | TRBD2 | TRBV30 | CAWASGLAGTDTQYF | TGTGCCTGGGCTTCCGGACTAGCCGGTACAGATACGCAGTATTTT
TRBJ2-3 | few | . | TRBV7-8 | CASSLDGSSTDTQYF | TGTGCCAGCAGCTTAGATGGCTCCAGCACAGATACGCAGTATTTT